Ten or more counts support the clone carrying this TCR beta chain. Its antigen is unknown. The V and J ends lost 0 bases and 3 bases, in that order; junction bases with no gene match: 3. Germline V gene data show CDR1 as MNHEY and CDR2 as SVGAGI. The CDR3 runs 16 residues. Axillary draining lymph nodes of breast cancer patients supplied the node samples. MiXCR, applied by TCRdb to the multiplex PCR reads, yields one record per CDR3 protein. The table shows about 140,000 distinct CDR3 sequences, with 30% to 35% occurring only once. The sample comes from a study of breast tumors, draining lymph nodes, adjacent tissues. Study results and caveats: Luminal-like breast cancer showed significantly higher tumor–nontumor repertoire similarity than basal-like. The data were judged consistent with most tumor T cells coming from lymph node and expanding in tumor. Tumor repertoires ranked between lymph nodes and nontumor tissue in diversity, with V and J gene preferences. Tumor T cell lymph node origin was a supported hypothesis, not proven.

The sample comprised axillary lymph node tissue. This TCR was recovered from a female donor with breast cancer. Some clones in this sample may be carry-over from other donors' samples. This chain uses TRBV6-5 with TRBJ2-2, with 8 bases identical to TRBD2. The CDR3 loop reads CASSYSSGRHTGELFF. The CDR3 nucleotides are TGTGCCAGCAGTTACTCGAGCGGGAGACACACCGGGGAGCTGTTTTTT.